The 28 T cell receptor beta chains presented below share a single source sample, sequenced in a study of Tregs in tolerant kidney transplant recipients (dated by TCRdb to the late 2010s). This sample's time point label indicates: 6 months after combined kidney and bone marrow transplant. Transplants used related donors with nonmyeloablative bone marrow transplantation; mixed chimerism was transient in the human trials. The method was the immunoSEQ multiplex PCR assay. TCRdb's version of the immuneACCESS table is confined to in-frame rearrangements and falls short of the full clone set. An unresolved V gene accounts for under half of the shortfall where checked; the remainder is of unknown origin. The sample's clone listing holds 11,000 to 15,000 clones. Of the sample, about 26% falls within the top ten clones. Here the sequenced sample was CD8+ T cells from blood (PBMCs), taken 6 months after the transplant. These receptors all stem from a human patient who received a combined kidney and bone marrow transplant. After transplantation, some T cells may belong to the graft donor instead of the recipient.

Notes on this clone: The CDR3 end falls 3 residues outside the read, so it is completed with the germline J gene. The chain uses TRBV19 and TRBJ2-3; 7 positions match TRBD2. Germline V gene lookup returns CDR1 LNHDA and CDR2 SQIVND (reference sequence). This CDR3 comprises 14 residues. Incomplete CDR3 DNA: TGTGCCAGTAGTATCATCGGGGCGGGGGAGACG. Amino acids: CASSIIGAGET. The full CDR3 is CASSIIGAGETQYF.

As to this clone: The CDR3 is cut off 3 residues early in the read; its end comes from the germline J gene. V gene TRBV13 combines with J gene TRBJ1-2, with 12 bases aligning to TRBD1. Germline V CDR1 and CDR2: PRHDT, FYEKMQ (reference sequence). The CDR3 loop spans 17 amino acids. After removal of 5 bases from V and 7 bases from J, the junction contained 14 bases not matched to a gene. CDR3 in amino acids: CASSPTGDRGRRGGYTF. Partial CDR3 DNA: TGTGCCAGCAGCCCCACCGGGGACAGGGGGCGCAGGGGTGGC.

Comments on this clone: The read is 3 residues too short to cover the CDR3 end, so that end is filled in from the germline J gene. The gene calls are TRBV7-6 and TRBJ2-7, with 10 bases aligning to TRBD2. The junction had 5 bases not matched to a gene; V was cut back by 3 bases and J by 6 bases. CDR1 is SGHVS and CDR2 is FNYEAQ in the germline V gene. The CDR3 covers 14 residues. CDR3 in amino acids: CASSFAGTSVEQYF. The sequenced part of the CDR3 DNA is TGTGCCAGCAGCTTCGCCGGGACTAGCGTCGAG.

Worth noting for this clone: The read halts 3 residues ahead of the CDR3 end, with the missing end drawn from the germline J gene. The chain couples TRBV7-9 to TRBJ2-3; D possibly corresponds to TRBD2 (6 bases). Germline CDR1 SEHNR, CDR2 FQNEAQ (reference sequence). This CDR3 contains 13 residues. Incomplete CDR3 DNA: TGTGCCAGCAGCTTGGAGGGTTTGCAGCCG. It codes for CASSLEGLQP. The CDR3 as a whole reads CASSLEGLQPQYF.

On this clone: The CDR3 extends 3 residues past the end of the read, so its final part is completed from the germline J gene. Other DNA sequences in the same sample also yield this CDR3. The chain has TRBV28 and TRBJ1-2; TRBD1 agrees at 9 bases. Germline CDR1 is MDHEN and CDR2 is SYDVKM. The CDR3 loop spans 14 amino acids. Germline trimming cut 6 bases from V and 5 bases from J; bases unmatched to any gene: 7. The CDR3: CASSLGQGNYGYTF. The sequenced CDR3 bases are TGTGCCAGCAGCTTGGGACAGGGCAATTATGGC.

This chain's CDR3 is CASSAGTSTETQYF. Incomplete CDR3 DNA: TGTGCCAGCAGCGCCGGGACTAGCACGGAGACC. V gene TRBV13 combines with J gene TRBJ2-5, with 9 bases aligning to TRBD2. Read coverage stops 3 residues before the CDR3 terminus; the germline J gene supplies the remainder. This CDR3 contains 14 residues. The junction had 6 bases not matched to a gene; V was cut back by 5 bases and J by 5 bases. Germline V gene sequence: CDR1 PRHDT, CDR2 FYEKMQ (reference sequence).

About this clone: The read falls 3 residues short of the CDR3 end, and the missing part is taken from the germline J gene. The V gene is TRBV19, the J gene TRBJ2-2; TRBD2 matches at 8 bases. Trimming at V came to 3 bases and at J to 5 bases, leaving 5 bases not matched to a gene. Germline values: CDR1 LNHDA, CDR2 SQIVND (reference sequence). The CDR3 sequence is 15 residues long. The chain's CDR3 is CASSISGEWTGELFF. The CDR3 bases that were read are TGTGCCAGTAGTATTAGCGGGGAGTGGACCGGGGAG.

A word on this clone: The CDR3 is cut off 3 residues early in the read; its end comes from the germline J gene. V usage is TRBV30 and J usage is TRBJ2-6, with 11 bases lining up with TRBD2. CDR3 length: 15 residues. The V gene end was trimmed by 5 bases and the J gene end by 0 bases; junction bases not matched to a gene: 0. Germline CDR1 and CDR2: GTSNPN and SVGIG (reference sequence). The CDR3 sequence: CAWGLAGSGANVLTF. CDR3 DNA (partial): TGTGCCTGGGGACTAGCGGGCTCTGGGGCCAACGTC.

As to this clone: Coverage ceases 3 residues before the CDR3 finishes, and the germline J gene fills in the end. The rearrangement links TRBV13 to TRBJ2-1; a possible D gene is TRBD2 (6 bases). Germline CDR1 and CDR2: PRHDT and FYEKMQ (reference sequence). Trimming removed 7 bases at V and 5 bases at J, with 9 bases between. The CDR3 totals 12 residues. CDR3 DNA, as far as it was read: TGTGCCAGCACCTGGGGGGACAATGAG. This encodes CASTWGDNE. The CDR3 in its entirety is CASTWGDNEQFF.

As concerns this clone: The CDR3 end is not reached by the read, which stops 3 residues before it; the germline J gene fills it in. The gene calls are TRBV13 and TRBJ1-2, with TRBD1 identical over 11 bases. With V trimmed by 5 bases and J by 6 bases, 8 bases remained unmatched. This CDR3 has 15 residues. Germline V gives CDR1 PRHDT, CDR2 FYEKMQ (reference sequence). The CDR3 region is CASSRAGQGAHGYTF. The covered CDR3 bases are TGTGCCAGCAGCCGCGCCGGACAGGGGGCGCATGGC.

On this clone itself: The sequenced fragment ends 3 residues before the CDR3 boundary, so the rest is inferred from the germline J gene. The genes are TRBV7-9 and TRBJ1-3, with a weak D call TRBD1 (5 bases). Germline CDR1 reads SEHNR; CDR2 reads FQNEAQ (reference sequence). This CDR3 is 13 amino acids long. The CDR3 loop is CASTPPQTREIYF. The part of the CDR3 DNA that was read is TGTGCCAGCACCCCGCCCCAGACCAGGGAA.

In the case of this clone: The CDR3 extends 3 residues past the end of the read, so its final part is completed from the germline J gene. This sequence joins TRBV24-1 and TRBJ2-3, with 7 positions matching TRBD2. The CDR3 contains 13 residues. Germline V gene data show CDR1 as KGHDR and CDR2 as SFDVKD. This CDR3 reads CATSDYARGAQYF. CDR3 DNA (partial): TGTGCCACCAGTGATTACGCCCGGGGGGCG.

Comments on this clone: The CDR3 is cut off 3 residues early in the read; its end comes from the germline J gene. This chain joins TRBV2 and TRBJ2-7; tentative D call: TRBD1 (6 bases). With 8 bases removed from V and 5 bases from J, the gap between germline ends came to 22 bases. CDR1 and CDR2 from the germline V gene are SNHLY and FYNNEI. The CDR3 extends over 15 amino acids. The CDR3 here is CASRPPRDGTHEQYF. The sequenced CDR3 bases are TGTGCCAGCCGACCCCCCCGGGACGGGACACACGAG.

A remark on this clone: The sequenced fragment ends 3 residues before the CDR3 boundary, so the rest is inferred from the germline J gene. This sequence joins TRBV10-2 and TRBJ2-2; possible D gene TRBD2, 6 bases. CDR1 and CDR2 from the germline V gene are WSHSY and SAAADI. The V end lost 7 bases, the J end lost 0 bases, and 9 bases lay between the germline ends. The CDR3 sequence is 14 residues long. The CDR3 sequence is CASNGGTNTGELFF. CDR3 bases read: TGCGCCAGCAATGGCGGGACGAACACCGGGGAG.

For this clone: The read comes to an end 3 residues before the CDR3 does, leaving the germline J gene to fill in the end. V is TRBV5-1 and J is TRBJ2-7; weak D call: TRBD2 (5 bases). The CDR3 spans 14 residues. The V end was cut by 4 bases, the J end by 0 bases, with 11 bases between. Germline-derived CDR1 and CDR2 are SGHRS and YFSETQ. The sequenced part of the CDR3 DNA is TGCGCCAGCAGCCCCTCGACTACCTCCTACGAG. Its protein product is CASSPSTTSYE. The whole CDR3 sequence reads CASSPSTTSYEQYF.

A remark on this clone: The missing CDR3 end, 3 residues past where the read stops, is filled in from the germline J gene. The chain employs TRBV7-6 and TRBJ1-2; TRBD1 is a possible D gene (6 bases). The CDR3 has 16 residues. The germline V gene encodes CDR1 SGHVS and CDR2 FNYEAQ. V gave up 1 base and J gave up 3 bases, with 15 bases separating them. The DNA read from the CDR3 is TGTGCCAGCAGCTTAGGAACTCCAGGGGTCGACTATGGC. Protein product: CASSLGTPGVDYG. The complete CDR3 reads CASSLGTPGVDYGYTF.

Comments on this clone: The read is 3 residues too short to cover the CDR3 end, so that end is filled in from the germline J gene. V usage is TRBV5-4 and J usage is TRBJ1-1; TRBD1 matches 7 bases. Germline V gives CDR1 SGHNT, CDR2 YYREEE (reference sequence). The CDR3 is made up of 13 amino acids. V trimming: 2 bases; J trimming: 4 bases; junction bases outside the gene matches: 2. The CDR3 reads CASSFGTATEAFF. The DNA read from the CDR3 is TGTGCCAGCAGCTTCGGGACAGCCACTGAA.

Details on this clone: The read gets to within 3 residues of the CDR3 end, and the germline J gene fills in the rest. V and J are TRBV5-1 and TRBJ2-1, with D maybe TRBD1 (6 bases). The CDR3 sequence is 16 residues long. Germline-derived CDR1 and CDR2 are SGHRS and YFSETQ. The V end was cut by 1 base, the J end by 5 bases, with 16 bases between. CDR3 sequence: CASSLSQGKRDNEQFF. The DNA read from the CDR3 is TGCGCCAGCAGCTTGTCACAGGGTAAGAGAGACAATGAG.

Incomplete CDR3 DNA: TGTGCAAGTCGCTTAGCACTAGCGGGAGCCAGCTCCTACAATGAG. It translates to CASRLALAGASSYNE. The whole CDR3 sequence reads CASRLALAGASSYNEQFF. The rearrangement links TRBV7-2 to TRBJ2-1; 11 positions match TRBD2. Read sequence stops 3 residues before the CDR3 end, and the germline J gene provides the missing end. Germline lookup yields CDR1 SGHTA and CDR2 FQGNSA. The CDR3 covers 18 residues.

Of note for this clone: The read finishes 3 residues shy of the CDR3 end, and the germline J gene is used to complete it. The V and J genes are TRBV5-1 and TRBJ2-1; unclear D gene. Per germline, CDR1 SGHRS and CDR2 YFSETQ. V was trimmed by 2 bases and J by 4 bases, leaving 7 bases between them. This CDR3 is built from 13 residues. The CDR3 spells CASSFTYYNEQFF. The sequenced part of the CDR3 DNA is TGCGCCAGCAGCTTCACTTATTACAATGAG.

As for this clone: Read sequence stops 3 residues before the CDR3 end, and the germline J gene provides the missing end. V gene TRBV13 combines with J gene TRBJ1-1; the D is unclear. V lost 7 bases to trimming and J lost 1 base, with 13 bases between them. Looked up from germline, CDR1 is PRHDT and CDR2 is FYEKMQ (reference sequence). CDR3 length: 14 amino acids. The CDR3 protein is CASTSWARNTEAFF. The part of the CDR3 DNA that was read is TGTGCCAGCACCTCTTGGGCGCGGAACACTGAA.

Worth noting for this clone: Read sequence stops 3 residues before the CDR3 end, and the germline J gene provides the missing end. J is TRBJ2-1 and V is TRBV28; 8 nucleotides line up with TRBD1. J was trimmed by 6 bases and V by 8 bases; bases with no gene match: 15. CDR3 length: 16 amino acids. Germline CDR1 is MDHEN and CDR2 is SYDVKM. The covered CDR3 bases are TGTGCCAGCGGGAGGCAGGGGGCGCAGGTCTTCAATGAG. This codes for CASGRQGAQVFNE. The entire CDR3 sequence reads CASGRQGAQVFNEQFF.

The CDR3 DNA, read in part, is TGTGCCAGCTCGCCAGGGTCTAGGCATGAC. This encodes CASSPGSRHD. The CDR3 in its entirety is CASSPGSRHDYTF. The genes are TRBV18 and TRBJ1-2, with D possibly matching TRBD1 (5 bases). The read gets to within 3 residues of the CDR3 end, and the germline J gene fills in the rest. The CDR3 has 13 residues. Germline V lookup: CDR1 KGHSH, CDR2 LQKENI.

As concerns this clone: From the germline J gene comes the end of the CDR3, since the read stops 3 residues before it. The chain recombines TRBV7-9 with TRBJ2-2; 12 positions match TRBD2. The V and J ends lost 5 bases and 5 bases, in that order; junction bases with no gene match: 3. This CDR3 contains 15 residues. Germline CDR1 reads SEHNR; CDR2 reads FQNEAQ (reference sequence). CDR3 DNA, as far as it was read: TGTGCCAGCAGCCCCGGACTAGCGGGGACCGGGGAG. Translated: CASSPGLAGTGE. The entire CDR3 protein is CASSPGLAGTGELFF. Looking up the rest from reference TRBV7-9 and TRBJ2-2 gives the full variable domain: DTGVSQNPRHKITKRGQNVTFRCDPISEHNRLYWYRQTLGQGPEFLTYFQNEAQLEKSRLLSDRFSAERPKGSFSTLEIQRTEQGDSAMYLCASSPGLAGTGELFFGEGSRLTVL.

Its frequency marks this clone as medium-sized. The CDR3 end is not reached by the read, which stops 3 residues before it; the germline J gene fills it in. This specimen includes other DNA sequences encoding the same CDR3. The chain couples TRBV2 to TRBJ1-5; TRBD1 might be the D (6 bases). V was shortened by 7 bases and J by 6 bases, with 13 bases between the two germline ends. From germline, CDR1 is SNHLY and CDR2 FYNNEI. The CDR3 has 13 residues. Partial CDR3 DNA: TGTGCCAGCACAGGAGGAGGGGGTCAGCCC. Its translation is CASTGGGGQP. The whole CDR3 sequence reads CASTGGGGQPQHF.

The sequenced CDR3 bases are TGTGCCAGCAGCTTATTTCAGGGAGTAGAA. Its translation: CASSLFQGVE. From start to end, the CDR3 is CASSLFQGVEAFF. This chain connects TRBV11-2 to TRBJ1-1, with D perhaps matching TRBD1 (5 bases). The read is 3 residues too short to cover the CDR3 end, so that end is filled in from the germline J gene. The CDR3 loop spans 13 amino acids. Germline lookup yields CDR1 SGHAT and CDR2 FQNNGV.

This clone counts as medium-sized by frequency. The read terminates 3 residues ahead of where the CDR3 ends, so the germline J gene completes it. The chain carries TRBV2 and TRBJ2-7; 10 bases map to TRBD1. Germline CDR1 and CDR2: SNHLY and FYNNEI. This CDR3 contains 16 residues. The trim removed 6 bases at V and 3 bases at J, leaving 11 bases unmatched. The CDR3 protein is CASRTAPGQGRYEQYF. The sequenced CDR3 bases are TGTGCCAGCAGAACAGCCCCGGGACAGGGGCGCTACGAG.

As for this clone: The CDR3 end is not reached by the read, which stops 3 residues before it; the germline J gene fills it in. V gene TRBV18 combines with J gene TRBJ2-1; D possibly corresponds to TRBD1 (6 bases). The germline V gene has CDR1 KGHSH and CDR2 LQKENI. V was trimmed by 2 bases and J by 5 bases, leaving 16 bases between them. The CDR3 sequence is 16 residues long. CDR3: CASSPWGPRLDNEQFF. The covered CDR3 bases are TGTGCCAGCTCACCATGGGGGCCGAGGCTGGACAATGAG.